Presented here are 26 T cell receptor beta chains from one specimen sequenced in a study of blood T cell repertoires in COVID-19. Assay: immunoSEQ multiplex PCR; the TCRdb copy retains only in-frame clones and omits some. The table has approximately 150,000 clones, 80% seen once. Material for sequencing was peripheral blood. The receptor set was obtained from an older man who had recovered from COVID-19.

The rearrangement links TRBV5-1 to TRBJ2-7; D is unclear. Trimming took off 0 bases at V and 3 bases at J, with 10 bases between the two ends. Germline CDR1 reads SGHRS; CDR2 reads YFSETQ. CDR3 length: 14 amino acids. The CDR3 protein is CASSLGRAHYEQYF. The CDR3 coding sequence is TGCGCCAGCAGCTTGGGGCGAGCGCACTACGAGCAGTACTTC.

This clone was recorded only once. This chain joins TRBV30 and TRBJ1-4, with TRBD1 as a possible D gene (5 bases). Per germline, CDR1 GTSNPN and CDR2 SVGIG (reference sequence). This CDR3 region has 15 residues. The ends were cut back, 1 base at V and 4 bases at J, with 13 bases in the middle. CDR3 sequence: CAWSARRGDNEKLFF. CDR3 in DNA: TGTGCCTGGAGTGCCCGACGGGGGGATAATGAAAAACTGTTTTTT.

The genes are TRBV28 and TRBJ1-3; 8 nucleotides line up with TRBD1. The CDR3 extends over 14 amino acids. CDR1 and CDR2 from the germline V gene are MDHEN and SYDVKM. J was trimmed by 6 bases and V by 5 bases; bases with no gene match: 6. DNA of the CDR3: TGTGCCAGCAGTATTACAGGGGGTGCAAACACCATATATTTT. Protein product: CASSITGGANTIYF.

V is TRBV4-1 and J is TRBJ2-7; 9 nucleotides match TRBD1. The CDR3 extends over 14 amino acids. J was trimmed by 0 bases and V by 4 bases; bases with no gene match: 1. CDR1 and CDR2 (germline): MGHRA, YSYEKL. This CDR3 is CASSRDRVSYEQYF. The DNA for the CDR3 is TGCGCCAGCAGCCGGGACAGGGTCTCCTACGAGCAGTACTTC.

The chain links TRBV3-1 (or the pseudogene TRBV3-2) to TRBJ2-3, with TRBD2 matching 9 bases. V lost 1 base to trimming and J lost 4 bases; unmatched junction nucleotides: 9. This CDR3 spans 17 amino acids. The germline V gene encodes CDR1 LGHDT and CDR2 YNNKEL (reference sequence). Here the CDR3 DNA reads TGTGCCAGCAGCCAAGTTCGCGGGAGGGCAGGTGCAGATACGCAGTATTTT. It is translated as CASSQVRGRAGADTQYF.

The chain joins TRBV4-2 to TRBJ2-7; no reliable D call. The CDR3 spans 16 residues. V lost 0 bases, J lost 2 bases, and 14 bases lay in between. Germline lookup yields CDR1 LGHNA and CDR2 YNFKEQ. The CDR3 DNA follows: TGTGCCAGCAGCCAAGACGTCCCCGGTAGCCCCTACGAGCAGTACTTC. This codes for CASSQDVPGSPYEQYF.

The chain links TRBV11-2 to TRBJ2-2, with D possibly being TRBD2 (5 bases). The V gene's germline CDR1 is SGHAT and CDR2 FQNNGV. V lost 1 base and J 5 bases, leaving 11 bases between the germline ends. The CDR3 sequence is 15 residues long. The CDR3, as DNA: TGTGCCAGCAGCTTAGGCTATAGCGAAACCGGGGAGCTGTTTTTT. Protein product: CASSLGYSETGELFF.

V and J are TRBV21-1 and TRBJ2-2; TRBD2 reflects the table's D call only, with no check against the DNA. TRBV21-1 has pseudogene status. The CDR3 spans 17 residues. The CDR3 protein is CASSGRGLAGDTGELFF. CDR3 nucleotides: TGTGCCAGCAGCGGCCGAGGACTAGCGGGAGATACCGGGGAGCTGTTTTTT.

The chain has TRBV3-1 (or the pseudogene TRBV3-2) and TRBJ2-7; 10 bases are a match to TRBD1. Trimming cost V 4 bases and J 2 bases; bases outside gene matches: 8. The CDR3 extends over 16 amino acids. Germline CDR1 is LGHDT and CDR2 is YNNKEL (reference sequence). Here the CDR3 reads CASSPNAGQGPYEQYF. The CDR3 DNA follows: TGTGCCAGCAGCCCAAACGCGGGACAGGGGCCCTACGAGCAGTACTTC.

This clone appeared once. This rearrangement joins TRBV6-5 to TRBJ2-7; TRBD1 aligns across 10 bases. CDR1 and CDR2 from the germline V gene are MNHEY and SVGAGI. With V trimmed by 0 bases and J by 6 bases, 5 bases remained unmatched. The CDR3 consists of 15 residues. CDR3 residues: CASSYSGQGGSEQYF. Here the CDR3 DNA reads TGTGCCAGCAGTTACTCTGGACAGGGGGGGAGCGAGCAGTACTTC.

CDR3 amino acids: CASSLVPDAGEQYF. DNA of the CDR3: TGCGCCAGCAGCTTGGTACCCGACGCAGGCGAGCAGTACTTC. The rearrangement links TRBV5-1 to TRBJ2-7; D remains ambiguous. CDR1 is SGHRS and CDR2 is YFSETQ in the germline V gene. Trimming removed 0 bases from V and 6 bases from J, with 13 bases in between. This CDR3 is built from 14 residues.

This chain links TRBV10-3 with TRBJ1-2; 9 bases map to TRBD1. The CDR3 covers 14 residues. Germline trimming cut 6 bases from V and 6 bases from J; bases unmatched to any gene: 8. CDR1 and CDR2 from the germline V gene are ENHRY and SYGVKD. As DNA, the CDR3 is TGTGCCATCAGGAACGACAGGGGGGACGATGGCTACACCTTC. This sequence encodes CAIRNDRGDDGYTF.

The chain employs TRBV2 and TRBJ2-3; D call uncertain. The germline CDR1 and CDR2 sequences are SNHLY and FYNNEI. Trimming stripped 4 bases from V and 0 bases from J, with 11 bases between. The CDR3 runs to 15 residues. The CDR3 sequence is CASSVGLESTDTQYF. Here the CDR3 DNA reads TGTGCCAGCAGTGTCGGCCTAGAAAGCACAGATACGCAGTATTTT.

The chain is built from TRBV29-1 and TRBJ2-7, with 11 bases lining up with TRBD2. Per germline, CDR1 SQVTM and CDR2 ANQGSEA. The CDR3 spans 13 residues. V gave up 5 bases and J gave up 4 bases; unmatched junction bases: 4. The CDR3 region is CSVLAGGPYEQYF. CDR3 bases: TGCAGCGTTTTAGCGGGAGGGCCGTACGAGCAGTACTTC.

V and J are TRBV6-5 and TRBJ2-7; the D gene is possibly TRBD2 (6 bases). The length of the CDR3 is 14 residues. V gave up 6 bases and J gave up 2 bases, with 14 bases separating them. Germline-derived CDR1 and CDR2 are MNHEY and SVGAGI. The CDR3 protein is CASRTGTLTYEQYF. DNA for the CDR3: TGTGCCAGCAGGACCGGGACTTTAACCTACGAGCAGTACTTC.

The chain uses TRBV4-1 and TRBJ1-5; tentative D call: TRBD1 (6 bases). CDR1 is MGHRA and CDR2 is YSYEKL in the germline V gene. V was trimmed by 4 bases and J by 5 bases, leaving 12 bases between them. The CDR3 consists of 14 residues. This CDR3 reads CASSREDSYQPQHF. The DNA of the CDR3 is TGCGCCAGCAGCCGAGAGGACAGTTATCAGCCCCAGCATTTT.

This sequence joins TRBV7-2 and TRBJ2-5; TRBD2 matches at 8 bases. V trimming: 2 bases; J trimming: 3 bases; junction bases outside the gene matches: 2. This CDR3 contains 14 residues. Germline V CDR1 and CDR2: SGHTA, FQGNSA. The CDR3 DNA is TGTGCCAGCAGCTTACCCGGGGGGGAAGAGACCCAGTACTTC. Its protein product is CASSLPGGEETQYF.

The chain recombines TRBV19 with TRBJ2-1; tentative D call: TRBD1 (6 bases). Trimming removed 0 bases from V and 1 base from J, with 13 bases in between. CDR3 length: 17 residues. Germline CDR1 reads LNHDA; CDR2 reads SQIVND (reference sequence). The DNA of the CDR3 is TGTGCCAGTAGTATAGATTCGGGACAACTTTCCTACAATGAGCAGTTCTTC. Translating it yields CASSIDSGQLSYNEQFF.

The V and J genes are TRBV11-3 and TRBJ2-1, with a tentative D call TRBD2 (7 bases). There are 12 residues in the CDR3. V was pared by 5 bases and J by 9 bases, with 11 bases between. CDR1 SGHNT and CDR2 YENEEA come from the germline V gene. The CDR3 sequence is CASSGRGGEQFF. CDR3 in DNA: TGTGCCAGCAGCGGGAGGGGGGGTGAGCAGTTCTTC. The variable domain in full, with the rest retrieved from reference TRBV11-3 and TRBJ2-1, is EAGVVQSPRYKIIEKKQPVAFWCNPISGHNTLYWYLQNLGQGPELLIRYENEEAVDDSQLPKDRFSAERLKGVDSTLKIQPAELGDSAVYLCASSGRGGEQFFGPGTRLTVL.

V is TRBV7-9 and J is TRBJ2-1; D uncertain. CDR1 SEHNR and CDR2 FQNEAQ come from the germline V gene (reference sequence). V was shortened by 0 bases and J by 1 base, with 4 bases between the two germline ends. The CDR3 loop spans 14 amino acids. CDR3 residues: CASSLAGSYNEQFF. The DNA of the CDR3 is TGTGCCAGCAGCTTAGCCGGGTCCTACAATGAGCAGTTCTTC.

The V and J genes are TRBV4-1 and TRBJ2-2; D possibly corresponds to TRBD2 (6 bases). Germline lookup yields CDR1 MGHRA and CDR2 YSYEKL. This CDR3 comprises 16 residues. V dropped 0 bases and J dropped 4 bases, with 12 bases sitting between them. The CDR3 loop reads CASSQDGGGLTGELFF. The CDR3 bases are TGCGCCAGCAGCCAAGACGGGGGAGGTCTCACCGGGGAGCTGTTTTTT.

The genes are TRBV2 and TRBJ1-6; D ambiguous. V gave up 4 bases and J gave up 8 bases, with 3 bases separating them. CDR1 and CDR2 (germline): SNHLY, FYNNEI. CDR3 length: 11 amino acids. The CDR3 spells CASSAYSPLHF. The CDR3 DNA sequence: TGTGCCAGCAGTGCGTATTCACCCCTCCACTTT.

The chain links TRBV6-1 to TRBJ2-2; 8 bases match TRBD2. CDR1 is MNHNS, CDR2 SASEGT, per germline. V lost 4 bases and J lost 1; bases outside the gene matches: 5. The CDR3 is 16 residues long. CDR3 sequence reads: CASSGSLAGNTGELFF. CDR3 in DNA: TGTGCCAGCAGTGGCTCTCTAGCGGGGAACACCGGGGAGCTGTTTTTT.

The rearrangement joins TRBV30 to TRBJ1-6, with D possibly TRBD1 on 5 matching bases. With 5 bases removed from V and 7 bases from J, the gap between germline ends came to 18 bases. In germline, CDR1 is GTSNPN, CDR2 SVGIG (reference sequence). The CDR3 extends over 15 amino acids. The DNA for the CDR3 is TGTGCCTGGGGGACCTGGGAGGCGGCGAATTCACCCCTCCACTTT. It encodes CAWGTWEAANSPLHF.

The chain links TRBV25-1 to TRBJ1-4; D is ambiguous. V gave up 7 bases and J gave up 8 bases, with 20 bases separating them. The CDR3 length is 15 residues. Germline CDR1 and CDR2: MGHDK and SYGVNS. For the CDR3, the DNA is TGTGCCAGCACCGCGGGAGACTTTTTCGAGGAAAAACTGTTTTTT. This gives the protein CASTAGDFFEEKLFF.

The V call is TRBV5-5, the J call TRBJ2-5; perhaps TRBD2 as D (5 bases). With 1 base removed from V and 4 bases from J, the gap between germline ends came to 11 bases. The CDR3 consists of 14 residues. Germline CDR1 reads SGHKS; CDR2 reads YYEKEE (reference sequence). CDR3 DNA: TGTGCCAGCAGCTTGATGGTAGGAGGAGAGACCCAGTACTTC. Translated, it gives CASSLMVGGETQYF.